Described below is a single T cell receptor (beta chain) sequence and its context. This sample was included in a study of shared T cell receptors in the human thymus. Trimming left V 4 bases short and J 7 bases short, with 14 bases between. The CDR3 runs to 14 residues. Germline V gene sequence: CDR1 MDHEN, CDR2 SYDVKM. TCRdb's copy holds only in-frame clones and misses some; the assay was immunoSEQ multiplex PCR. Among about 540,000 clones listed, around 78% were seen once. These data were also filed under a second study, of human thymus T cells. From that report: Infants served as donors; they were healthy and Finnish and were having corrective surgery for congenital heart defects. Thymic samples were excised during corrective heart operations. Apparent bias marked the V and J gene usage of thymic and blood repertoires. Thymic repertoires overlap heavily among unrelated individuals, related research has reported.

Sequences were obtained from thymocytes. The receptor comes from a boy under three years old with a congenital heart defect. This chain joins TRBV28 and TRBJ1-5; the D gene is possibly TRBD1 (6 bases). CDR3 in amino acids: CASSCRGSGQPQHF. The CDR3 coding sequence is TGTGCCAGCAGTTGCAGGGGCTCTGGGCAGCCCCAGCATTTT.